A selection of T cell receptor beta chains follows, all from one sample in a study of blood T cell repertoires in COVID-19. TCRdb's table, derived via immunoSEQ multiplex PCR, lists solely in-frame clones and lacks some. The sample includes over 15,000 clones, over 75% of them seen just once. The source material was peripheral blood. These receptors were collected from a middle-aged man with active or convalescent COVID-19. CDR3s include the opening cysteine and the closing phenylalanine or tryptophan.

v_gene: TRBV7-2
j_gene: TRBJ2-2
CDR3aa: CASSFPSGGGTGELFF

v_gene: TRBV7-9
j_gene: TRBJ1-2
CDR3aa: CASSLRQDNYGYTF

v_gene: TRBV1
j_gene: TRBJ2-3
CDR3aa: CTSRPNASGGPSTDTQYF

v_gene: TRBV5-4
j_gene: TRBJ2-3
CDR3aa: CASRLGGGKDTDTQYF

v_gene: TRBV6-1
j_gene: TRBJ2-4
CDR3aa: CASSETSEGAKNIQYF

v_gene: TRBV27
j_gene: TRBJ1-5
CDR3aa: CASILPGTGNQPQHF

v_gene: TRBV5-1
j_gene: TRBJ1-1
CDR3aa: CASSLTGPFGNTEAFF

v_gene: TRBV5-1
j_gene: TRBJ2-7
CDR3aa: CASSLDPSSYEQYF

v_gene: TRBV11-2
j_gene: TRBJ1-1
CDR3aa: CASSRENMGQGTEAFF

v_gene: TRBV5-1
j_gene: TRBJ1-2
CDR3aa: CASYGGGSLNGYTF

v_gene: TRBV11-2
j_gene: TRBJ2-5
CDR3aa: CASSLGIAGGKQETQYF

v_gene: TRBV9
j_gene: TRBJ2-2
CDR3aa: CASSVVSAANTGELFF

v_gene: TRBV11-2
j_gene: TRBJ1-2
CDR3aa: CASSPEGYGYTF

v_gene: TRBV27
j_gene: TRBJ2-1
CDR3aa: CASIADRDDNEQFF

v_gene: TRBV11-2
j_gene: TRBJ2-4
CDR3aa: CASSFQTSGAKNIQYF

v_gene: TRBV12-5
j_gene: TRBJ1-1
CDR3aa: CASGLGRGDPNTEAFF

v_gene: TRBV6-4
j_gene: TRBJ2-3
CDR3aa: CASSDSSGPDTQYF

v_gene: TRBV7-6
j_gene: TRBJ1-1
CDR3aa: CASSPRQFFREAFF